Below are 13 T cell receptor beta chains sequenced from a single sample in a study of blood T cell repertoires in COVID-19 (dated by TCRdb to 2020 to 2021). The library relied on the immunoSEQ multiplex PCR assay. Drawn from immuneACCESS, this table holds only the in-frame rearrangements with V and J called that TCRdb kept. Clones are partly lost; checked studies trace under half to an unresolved V gene and leave the rest unexplained. The sample has roughly 380,000 clones on record, roughly nine tenths of them singletons. 3% to 4% of the sample goes to the ten largest clones. The sample was peripheral blood. The receptors originated from an older woman with COVID-19, enrolled during active disease.

V is TRBV28 and J is TRBJ1-2; 11 positions match TRBD1. The CDR3 has 14 residues. The junction had 1 base not matched to a gene; V was cut back by 2 bases and J by 5 bases. Germline V gene data show CDR1 as MDHEN and CDR2 as SYDVKM. The CDR3 spells CASSLRDRGYGYTF. The DNA of the CDR3 is TGTGCCAGCAGTTTACGGGACAGGGGGTATGGCTACACCTTC.

The chain is built from TRBV2 and TRBJ2-1; 7 bases are a match to TRBD2. Germline trimming cut 7 bases from V and 4 bases from J; bases unmatched to any gene: 13. Germline loops: CDR1 SNHLY, CDR2 FYNNEI. The CDR3 totals 16 residues. DNA for the CDR3: TGTGCCAGCACAGAGGGAGGGGCCCGGAGATACAATGAGCAGTTCTTC. It translates to CASTEGGARRYNEQFF. Complete variable domain (other parts from reference TRBV2 and TRBJ2-1): EPEVTQTPSHQVTQMGQEVILRCVPISNHLYFYWYRQILGQKVEFLVSFYNNEISEKSEIFDDQFSVERPDGSNFTLKIRSTKLEDSAMYFCASTEGGARRYNEQFFGPGTRLTVL.

This rearrangement joins TRBV11-3 to TRBJ2-3; 12 nucleotides align to TRBD2. Germline CDR1 reads SGHNT; CDR2 reads YENEEA. Losses at the gene ends were 2 bases for V and 5 bases for J; bases not matched to a gene: 2. The CDR3 contains 15 residues. CDR3 nucleotide sequence: TGTGCCAGCAGCTTAACTAGCGGGGGGCTAGATACGCAGTATTTT. This translates into CASSLTSGGLDTQYF. The whole variable domain, remainder taken from reference TRBV11-3 and TRBJ2-3, is EAGVVQSPRYKIIEKKQPVAFWCNPISGHNTLYWYLQNLGQGPELLIRYENEEAVDDSQLPKDRFSAERLKGVDSTLKIQPAELGDSAVYLCASSLTSGGLDTQYFGPGTRLTVL.

The chain carries TRBV5-5 and TRBJ2-7, with a possible D match to TRBD1 (5 bases). Germline V gene lookup returns CDR1 SGHKS and CDR2 YYEKEE (reference sequence). This CDR3 region has 14 residues. V lost 2 bases and J 2 bases, leaving 11 bases between the germline ends. As DNA, the CDR3 is TGTGCCAGCAGCTTACAGGCGGTGACCTACGAGCAGTACTTC. Encoded protein: CASSLQAVTYEQYF. Full variable domain (remainder filled in from reference TRBV5-5 and TRBJ2-7): DAGVTQSPTHLIKTRGQQVTLRCSPISGHKSVSWYQQVLGQGPQFIFQYYEKEERGRGNFPDRFSARQFPNYSSELNVNALLLGDSALYLCASSLQAVTYEQYFGPGTRLTVT.

This sequence joins TRBV7-9 and TRBJ2-2; 8 bases line up with TRBD2. Germline V CDR1 and CDR2: SEHNR, FQNEAQ (reference sequence). The CDR3 covers 15 residues. With 4 bases clipped from V and 2 bases from J, the junction kept 3 bases outside the gene matches. The CDR3 bases are TGTGCCAGCAGCTCGCGGGGGGAAAACACCGGGGAGCTGTTTTTT. Protein: CASSSRGENTGELFF.

The chain links TRBV29-1 to TRBJ1-2; 8 bases match TRBD1. V gave up 6 bases and J gave up 8 bases; unmatched junction bases: 5. This CDR3 has 11 residues. The germline V gene encodes CDR1 SQVTM and CDR2 ANQGSEA. Here the CDR3 reads CSVGTGVGYTF. CDR3 nucleotide sequence: TGCAGCGTAGGGACAGGCGTGGGCTACACCTTC.

The chain joins TRBV6-5 to TRBJ2-2; weak D call: TRBD1 (7 bases). The CDR3 runs to 14 residues. Germline loops: CDR1 MNHEY, CDR2 SVGAGI. V was pared by 6 bases and J by 3 bases, with 11 bases between. CDR3 sequence reads: CASRRDRDTGELFF. DNA of the CDR3: TGTGCCAGCAGGCGGGACAGAGACACCGGGGAGCTGTTTTTT.

The chain is built from TRBV15 and TRBJ1-2; the D is unclear. The CDR3 is made up of 15 amino acids. Germline loops: CDR1 LNHNV, CDR2 YYDKDF (reference sequence). V lost 2 bases to trimming and J lost 6 bases, with 16 bases between them. CDR3 in amino acids: CATSRPHALEDGYTF. The CDR3 DNA reads TGTGCCACCAGCAGACCCCACGCATTAGAAGATGGCTACACCTTC.

V gene TRBV7-3 combines with J gene TRBJ2-1, with 14 bases identical to TRBD2. Germline loops: CDR1 SGHTA, CDR2 FQGTGA. Losses at the gene ends were 0 bases for V and 8 bases for J; bases not matched to a gene: 9. This CDR3 spans 18 amino acids. Here the CDR3 reads CASSLTSGLAGVNDEQFF. The CDR3 DNA follows: TGTGCCAGCAGCTTAACGTCGGGACTAGCGGGGGTAAATGATGAGCAGTTCTTC.

This rearrangement joins TRBV28 to TRBJ1-4; a possible D gene is TRBD1 (6 bases). This CDR3 comprises 15 residues. The V end was cut by 4 bases, the J end by 8 bases, with 17 bases between. The V gene's germline CDR1 is MDHEN and CDR2 SYDVKM. DNA of the CDR3: TGTGCCAGCAGTTCTCAGGGGACGGGGAAAGAAAAACTGTTTTTT. Translation gives CASSSQGTGKEKLFF.

V and J are TRBV3-1 (or the pseudogene TRBV3-2) and TRBJ2-3, with TRBD2 as a possible D gene (6 bases). CDR3 length: 16 residues. Trimming removed 0 bases from V and 2 bases from J, with 12 bases in between. The germline gives CDR1 LGHDT, CDR2 YNNKEL (reference sequence). CDR3 bases: TGTGCCAGCAGCCAAGACCTTGGGGGGTTCACAGATACGCAGTATTTT. Translation gives CASSQDLGGFTDTQYF.

The rearrangement joins TRBV6-5 to TRBJ1-1, with 7 bases that match TRBD1. The CDR3 is made up of 15 amino acids. Germline V lookup: CDR1 MNHEY, CDR2 SVGAGI. Trimming at V came to 6 bases and at J to 5 bases, leaving 12 bases not matched to a gene. As DNA, the CDR3 is TGTGCCAGCAGCGACAGGGTACAGGGGAGGACTGAAGCTTTCTTT. It yields the protein CASSDRVQGRTEAFF.

CDR3 in amino acids: CAWTGTNTGELFF. The CDR3, as DNA: TGTGCCTGGACAGGGACGAACACCGGGGAGCTGTTTTTT. The V gene is TRBV30, the J gene TRBJ2-2; a possible D gene is TRBD1 (5 bases). The CDR3 has 13 amino acids. The germline gives CDR1 GTSNPN, CDR2 SVGIG (reference sequence). The V end was cut by 4 bases, the J end by 0 bases, with 6 bases between.